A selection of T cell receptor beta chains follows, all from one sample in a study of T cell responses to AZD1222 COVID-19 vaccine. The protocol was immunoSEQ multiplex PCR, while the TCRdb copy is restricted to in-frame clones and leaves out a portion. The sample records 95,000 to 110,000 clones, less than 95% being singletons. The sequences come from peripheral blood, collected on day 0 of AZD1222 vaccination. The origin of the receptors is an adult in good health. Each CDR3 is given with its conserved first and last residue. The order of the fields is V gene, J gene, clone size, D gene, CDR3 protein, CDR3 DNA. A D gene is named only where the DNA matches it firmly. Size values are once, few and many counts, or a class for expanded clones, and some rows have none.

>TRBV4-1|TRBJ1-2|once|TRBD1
CASSQIQGASYGYTF
TGCGCCAGCAGCCAAATACAGGGGGCGAGCTATGGCTACACCTTC
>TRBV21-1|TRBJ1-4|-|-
CASSKVGQTSRKLFF
TGTGCCAGCAGCAAAGTAGGACAGACATCAAGAAAACTGTTTTTT
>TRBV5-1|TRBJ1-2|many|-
CASSLDGQLAGYTF
TGCGCCAGCAGCTTGGATGGGCAATTGGCTGGCTACACCTTC
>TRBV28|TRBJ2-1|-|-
CASSLGPYNEQFF
TGTGCCAGCAGTTTGGGCCCCTACAATGAGCAGTTCTTC
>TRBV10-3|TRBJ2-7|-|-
CAISGGQSNEEQYF
TGTGCCATCAGTGGTGGGCAGTCCAATGAGGAGCAGTACTTC
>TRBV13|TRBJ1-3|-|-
CASSLGQGLNTIYF
TGTGCCAGCAGCTTAGGGCAGGGATTAAACACCATATATTTT
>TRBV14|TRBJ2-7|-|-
CASSQEGYEQYF
TGTGCCAGCAGCCAAGAGGGTTACGAGCAGTACTTC
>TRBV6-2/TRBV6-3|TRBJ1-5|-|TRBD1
CASSSTGGQPQHF
TGTGCCAGCAGTTCGACAGGGGGCCAGCCCCAGCATTTT
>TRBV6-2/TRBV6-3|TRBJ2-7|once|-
CASSWAYRDSAEQYF
TGTGCCAGCAGTTGGGCGTACCGGGACTCCGCCGAGCAGTACTTC
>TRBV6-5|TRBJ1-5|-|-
CASGTPNQPQHF
TGTGCCAGCGGGACACCGAATCAGCCCCAGCATTTT